Below are 5 T cell receptor beta chains sequenced from a single sample in a study of blood T cell repertoires in COVID-19. Using immunoSEQ multiplex PCR, the repertoire was profiled, and TCRdb retains in-frame clones only, with some absent. The sample records under 250,000 clones, about four fifths being singletons. Source material: peripheral blood. These receptors all come from a man younger than 40 who had recovered from COVID-19.

The chain recombines TRBV6-1 with TRBJ1-5, with 9 bases identical to TRBD1. The CDR3 is 16 amino acids. The V gene end was trimmed by 4 bases and the J gene end by 4 bases; junction bases not matched to a gene: 8. The germline CDR1 and CDR2 sequences are MNHNS and SASEGT. The CDR3 bases are TGTGCCAGCAGTGCCAGAGGACAGGGGCAGAATCAGCCCCAGCATTTT. It specifies CASSARGQGQNQPQHF.

V usage is TRBV7-9 and J usage is TRBJ2-7; D possibly corresponds to TRBD2 (6 bases). V lost 0 bases to trimming and J lost 3 bases, with 6 bases between them. The germline CDR1 and CDR2 sequences are SEHNR and FQNEAQ (reference sequence). This CDR3 is 13 amino acids long. The DNA for the CDR3 is TGTGCCAGCAGCTTAGCCGGGGGCTACGAGCAGTACTTC. Translated: CASSLAGGYEQYF. Complete variable domain (other parts from reference TRBV7-9 and TRBJ2-7): DTGVSQNPRHKITKRGQNVTFRCDPISEHNRLYWYRQTLGQGPEFLTYFQNEAQLEKSRLLSDRFSAERPKGSFSTLEIQRTEQGDSAMYLCASSLAGGYEQYFGPGTRLTVT.

The rearrangement joins TRBV12-3 or TRBV12-4 to TRBJ1-4, with unresolved D. Trimming pared 7 bases from V and 4 bases from J, leaving 7 bases between. The CDR3 covers 12 residues. The chain's CDR3 is CASTQSNEKLFF. Written as DNA, the CDR3 is TGTGCCAGCACACAGAGTAATGAAAAACTGTTTTTT.

The V gene is TRBV2, the J gene TRBJ2-1; D possibly corresponds to TRBD2 (5 bases). V lost 4 bases and J lost 8, with 15 bases in between. Germline V gives CDR1 SNHLY, CDR2 FYNNEI. This CDR3 comprises 14 residues. The CDR3 loop reads CASSGDWERDEQFF. The DNA for the CDR3 is TGTGCCAGCAGTGGAGACTGGGAGCGCGATGAGCAGTTCTTC. The complete variable domain, with remaining parts taken from reference TRBV2 and TRBJ2-1, reads EPEVTQTPSHQVTQMGQEVILRCVPISNHLYFYWYRQILGQKVEFLVSFYNNEISEKSEIFDDQFSVERPDGSNFTLKIRSTKLEDSAMYFCASSGDWERDEQFFGPGTRLTVL.

A few counts support this clone. The rearrangement joins TRBV3-1 (or the pseudogene TRBV3-2) to TRBJ2-7, with D uncertain. CDR3 size: 11 residues. Germline V gives CDR1 LGHDT, CDR2 YNNKEL (reference sequence). Trimming shortened V by 2 bases and J by 3 bases, and 2 bases separated the two germline ends. Written as DNA, the CDR3 is TGTGCCAGCAGCCAACACTACGAGCAGTACTTC. This encodes CASSQHYEQYF.